This T cell receptor beta chain was profiled in a study of patients and donors after allogeneic stem cell transplantation. The CDR3 is made up of 14 amino acids. CDR1 and CDR2 (germline): SQVTM, ANQGSEA. V dropped 2 bases and J dropped 2; count of bases not matched to a gene: 3. Via MiXCR, TCRdb re-called the RT-PCR reads, giving one row per CDR3 protein. The data contain 70,000 or so distinct CDR3 sequences, about 30% of them singletons. J is TRBJ1-3 and V is TRBV29-1, with 7 bases matching TRBD1. Sequencing was performed on blood, either unsorted or a sorted T cell fraction (not recorded which). The TCR comes from a human donor who was either an allogeneic HSCT recipient or a stem cell or donor lymphocyte infusion donor (not recorded which). It is not recorded whose cells these are; they may come from a transplant donor. CDR3 DNA: TGCAGCGTTGAAAACACAGGGGCTGGAAACACCATATATTTT. It is translated as CSVENTGAGNTIYF.